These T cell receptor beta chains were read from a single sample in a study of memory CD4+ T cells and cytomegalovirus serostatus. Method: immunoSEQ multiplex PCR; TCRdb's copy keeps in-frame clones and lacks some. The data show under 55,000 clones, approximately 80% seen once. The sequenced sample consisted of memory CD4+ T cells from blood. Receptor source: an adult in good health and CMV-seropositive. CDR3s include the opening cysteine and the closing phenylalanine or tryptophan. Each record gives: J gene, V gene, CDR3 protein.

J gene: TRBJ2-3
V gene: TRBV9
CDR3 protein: CASSSGTLGADTQYF

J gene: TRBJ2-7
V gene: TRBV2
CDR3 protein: CASSEAGTRNEQYF

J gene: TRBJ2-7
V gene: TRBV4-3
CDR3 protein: CASSQAAADYEQYF

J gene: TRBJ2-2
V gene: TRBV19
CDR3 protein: CASRWGGGELFF

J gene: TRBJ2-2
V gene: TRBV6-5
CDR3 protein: CASRPSGTGGELFF

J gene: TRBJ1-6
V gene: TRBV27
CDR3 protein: CASSFTGTGESPLHF

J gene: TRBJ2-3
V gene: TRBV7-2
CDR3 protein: CASSLSRDTQYF

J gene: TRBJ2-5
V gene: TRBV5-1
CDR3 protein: CASSRRSGLGQETQYF

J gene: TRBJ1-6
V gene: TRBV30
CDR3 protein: CAWTWDGNNSPLHF

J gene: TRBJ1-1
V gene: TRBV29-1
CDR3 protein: CSVEETGMNTEAFF